The 31 T cell receptor beta chains below were found in one sample sequenced in a study of glioma-infiltrating T cells. Amplification of TCR alpha and beta CDR3 regions from RNA used iRepertoire nested multiplex PCR. TCRdb called the multiplex PCR reads again in MiXCR, with one record for every CDR3 protein. The data contain about 380,000 distinct CDR3 sequences, more than 35% of them seen just once; the ten biggest clones take up approximately 12%. Sample: glioma tissue, nonneoplastic brain tissue, or PBMCs (not recorded which). The receptors derive from a human donor with low-grade glioma or glioblastoma, undergoing nonglioma brain surgery, or in good health (not recorded which).

The J gene is TRBJ1-5, the V gene TRBV12-3 or TRBV12-4, with a tentative D call TRBD1 (5 bases). This CDR3 spans 15 amino acids. The V gene lost 3 bases and the J gene lost 4 bases, with 13 bases spanning the gap. CDR3 sequence: CASSLGEAENQPQHF. Written as DNA, the CDR3 is TGTGCCAGCAGTTTGGGGGAGGCGGAAAATCAGCCCCAGCATTTT.

This clonotype came up many times. The V gene is TRBV7-2, the J gene TRBJ2-3, with D possibly TRBD2 on 5 matching bases. The CDR3 loop spans 14 amino acids. Germline V lookup: CDR1 SGHTA, CDR2 FQGNSA. V shed 5 bases and J shed 5 bases, with 14 bases lying between them. CDR3 coding DNA: TGTGCCAGCAGCCCCCAGTCGGGAAGAGATACGCAGTATTTT. It is translated as CASSPQSGRDTQYF. The full variable domain, rest sourced from reference TRBV7-2 and TRBJ2-3, is GAGVSQSPSNKVTEKGKDVELRCDPISGHTALYWYRQSLGQGLEFLIYFQGNSAPDKSGLPSDRFSAERTGGSVSTLTIQRTQQEDSAVYLCASSPQSGRDTQYFGPGTRLTVL.

This clonotype was detected ten times or more. The chain is built from TRBV7-2 and TRBJ2-3; possibly TRBD1 for D (6 bases). This CDR3 region has 14 residues. V lost 5 bases and J lost 7, with 16 bases in between. Germline-derived CDR1 and CDR2 are SGHTA and FQGNSA. This CDR3 reads CASSLSRDINTQYF. CDR3 in DNA: TGTGCCAGCAGCCTGTCCCGGGACATTAATACGCAGTATTTT.

This clonotype was seen at least ten times. This chain joins TRBV6-5 and TRBJ2-3; 7 bases align to TRBD2. V lost 2 bases and J lost 2; bases outside the gene matches: 4. Germline CDR1 MNHEY, CDR2 SVGAGI. The CDR3 contains 15 residues. The CDR3 here is CASSYASGNTDTQYF. CDR3 bases: TGTGCCAGCAGTTACGCCAGCGGGAACACAGATACGCAGTATTTT.

This clonotype showed up many times. The rearrangement links TRBV6-1 to TRBJ2-1, with D perhaps matching TRBD2 (6 bases). The CDR3 extends over 14 amino acids. CDR1 is MNHNS and CDR2 is SASEGT in the germline V gene. V was shortened by 6 bases and J by 6 bases, with 15 bases between the two germline ends. The CDR3 DNA reads as TGTGCCAGCAGCCTGGGACTCTTTATCAATGAGCAGTTCTTC. It codes for CASSLGLFINEQFF.

This chain joins TRBV4-1 and TRBJ2-3, with TRBD1 as a possible D gene (5 bases). The germline V gene has CDR1 MGHRA and CDR2 YSYEKL. Trimming removed 0 bases from V and 2 bases from J, with 15 bases in between. The CDR3 is 17 amino acids. In DNA form, the CDR3 reads TGCGCCAGCAGCCAAGAGGGGCCGCGGTATTCCACAGATACGCAGTATTTT. Its translation is CASSQEGPRYSTDTQYF.

The chain uses TRBV6-2 or TRBV6-3 and TRBJ2-4, with no clear D. Germline V gene sequence: CDR1 MNHEY, CDR2 SVGEGT. V lost 6 bases and J 7 bases, leaving 4 bases between the germline ends. The CDR3 is made up of 10 amino acids. CDR3 in DNA: TGTGCCAGCAGGGGGAACATTCAGTACTTC. Translating gives CASRGNIQYF.

In this sample, this clonotype turned up a few times. The chain couples TRBV29-1 to TRBJ1-1; D is undetermined. Germline V CDR1 and CDR2: SQVTM, ANQGSEA. CDR3 size: 13 residues. V was pared by 7 bases and J by 3 bases, with 15 bases between. The DNA of the CDR3 is TGCAGCGCCCAGACGGGCTGGGACACTGAAGCTTTCTTT. This sequence encodes CSAQTGWDTEAFF.

This clonotype has ten or more counts. This chain connects TRBV28 to TRBJ1-1, with no clear D. Germline CDR1 MDHEN, CDR2 SYDVKM. V was clipped by 4 bases and J by 4 bases, with 13 bases between them. The CDR3 is 14 residues long. Here the CDR3 reads CASSSGRDSTEAFF. The CDR3 DNA sequence: TGTGCCAGCAGTTCCGGACGGGATTCCACTGAAGCTTTCTTT.

This chain joins TRBV12-3 or TRBV12-4 and TRBJ1-1; D is uncertain. The germline V and J ends were trimmed by 3 bases and 8 bases, with 10 bases remaining between them. The CDR3 has 12 amino acids. The CDR3 region has the DNA TGTGCCAGCAGTTTCTGGCGGATCGAAGCTTTCTTT. It codes for CASSFWRIEAFF.

The chain links TRBV3-1 to TRBJ2-1; tentatively, D is TRBD1 or TRBD2 (5 bases each). In germline, CDR1 is LGHDT, CDR2 YNNKEL (reference sequence). V lost 0 bases, J lost 0 bases, and 12 bases lay in between. The CDR3 is 17 residues long. CDR3 sequence: CASSQDYRDASYNEQFF. CDR3 nucleotides: TGTGCCAGCAGCCAAGACTACCGGGACGCCTCCTACAATGAGCAGTTCTTC.

In this sample, this clonotype turned up a few times. The CDR3 nucleotides read TGTGCCAGCAGTCGCGACGGCCCTTCTTTTGGCTACACCTTC. Translated, it gives CASSRDGPSFGYTF. The chain recombines TRBV7-9 with TRBJ1-2; no firm D call. Trimming pared 6 bases from V and 7 bases from J, leaving 18 bases between. CDR1 and CDR2 from the germline V gene are SEHNR and FQNEAQ (reference sequence). The CDR3 runs 14 residues.

Remarks on this clonotype: A read error is possible here, since a much larger clone lies one base away. The rearrangement joins TRBV28 to TRBJ1-1; D is unclear. Trimming stripped 2 bases from V and 6 bases from J, with 7 bases between. The CDR3 loop spans 12 amino acids. Germline-derived CDR1 and CDR2 are MDHEN and SYDVKM. Here the CDR3 reads CASSLAPPEAFF. The CDR3 nucleotides are TGTGCCAGCAGTTTAGCACCCCCTGAAGCTTTCTTT.

This clonotype showed up many times. The chain joins TRBV27 to TRBJ2-5; D might be TRBD2 (5 bases). The CDR3 is 18 residues long. The ends were cut back, 2 bases at V and 4 bases at J, with 23 bases in the middle. Per the germline V gene, CDR1 is MNHEY and CDR2 is SMNVEV (reference sequence). The CDR3 coding sequence is TGTGCCAGCAGTTTAATTGATTCCCACGGGATCGCAGGAGAGACCCAGTACTTC. It encodes CASSLIDSHGIAGETQYF.

In the case of this clonotype: One base away lies a much larger clone, so this may be a sequencing read error. V gene TRBV12-3 or TRBV12-4 combines with J gene TRBJ2-1; 10 bases agree with TRBD2. The J call may be mistaken, given a closer DNA end match to TRBJ2-7. This CDR3 is built from 16 residues. Here the CDR3 DNA reads TGTGCCAGCAGTTTAGGAAGCGGGAGGGCGGACAATGAGCAGTACTTC. Translation gives CASSLGSGRADNEQYF.

About this clonotype: Germline is not matched at one junction end, which may reflect a read error. V usage is TRBV7-9 and J usage is TRBJ1-5; D might be TRBD1 (5 bases). CDR3 length equals 17 residues. The germline V gene has CDR1 SEHNR and CDR2 FQNEAQ (reference sequence). CDR3 in amino acids: CASSFDLGGDSNRPQHF. The CDR3 DNA reads TGTGCCAGCAGCTTCGACCTGGGGGGAGATAGCAATCGGCCCCAGCACTTT.

The chain links TRBV7-9 to TRBJ2-1, with a weak D call TRBD2 (5 bases). The germline gives CDR1 SEHNR, CDR2 FQNEAQ (reference sequence). The V and J ends lost 1 base and 0 bases respectively, with 13 bases between them. The length of the CDR3 is 17 residues. The chain's CDR3 is CASSLVGGFSSYNEQFF. Written as DNA, the CDR3 is TGTGCCAGCAGCTTAGTGGGCGGGTTCAGCTCCTACAATGAGCAGTTCTTC. Looking up the rest from reference TRBV7-9 and TRBJ2-1 gives the full variable domain: DTGVSQNPRHKITKRGQNVTFRCDPISEHNRLYWYRQTLGQGPEFLTYFQNEAQLEKSRLLSDRFSAERPKGSFSTLEIQRTEQGDSAMYLCASSLVGGFSSYNEQFFGPGTRLTVL.

This clonotype occurred many times. The chain has TRBV15 and TRBJ1-2; D call uncertain. The CDR3 extends over 13 amino acids. The germline V and J ends were trimmed by 5 bases and 4 bases, with 11 bases remaining between them. Germline CDR1 reads LNHNV; CDR2 reads YYDKDF (reference sequence). CDR3 coding DNA: TGTGCCACCAGCGACTACAGTTCCTATGGCTACACCTTC. This gives the protein CATSDYSSYGYTF.

The chain combines TRBV20-1 with TRBJ2-5; D is perhaps TRBD2 (5 bases). Per germline, CDR1 DFQATT and CDR2 SNEGSKA (reference sequence). Trimming pared 6 bases from V and 0 bases from J, leaving 14 bases between. This CDR3 has 14 residues. CDR3 nucleotides: TGCAGTGCCTGGCGGTCGGGGTACCAAGAGACCCAGTACTTC. Protein sequence: CSAWRSGYQETQYF.

This clonotype was counted ten times or more. The chain joins TRBV6-1 to TRBJ1-2; 10 positions match TRBD1. J gave up 8 bases and V 5 bases, and 8 bases lay outside the gene matches. The CDR3 extends over 14 amino acids. Germline V gene lookup returns CDR1 MNHNS and CDR2 SASEGT. CDR3 amino acids: CASSWGDRGEGYTF. Written as DNA, the CDR3 is TGTGCCAGCAGTTGGGGGGACAGGGGAGAAGGCTACACCTTC.

A few counts support this clonotype. The rearrangement joins TRBV3-1 to TRBJ1-5; 8 bases are a match to TRBD1. The CDR3 is 15 amino acids. Germline V gene sequence: CDR1 LGHDT, CDR2 YNNKEL (reference sequence). Trimming at V came to 2 bases and at J to 2 bases, leaving 2 bases not matched to a gene. The DNA for the CDR3 is TGTGCCAGCAGCCAAATGGGACAGGGCAATCAGCCCCAGCATTTT. It encodes CASSQMGQGNQPQHF.

Concerning this clonotype: The limits of the CDR3 on the DNA are not certain, so only TCRdb's listed CDR3 is given. The rearrangement uses TRBV2 and TRBJ2-1. A total of 16 residues make up the CDR3, ends included. CDR1 is SNHLY, CDR2 FYNNEI, per germline. CDR3 sequence reads: CASSVGTGSFSNERFF.

V usage is TRBV7-8 and J usage is TRBJ1-5; D ambiguous. Deletions cut 5 bases from V and 2 bases from J, with 16 bases between. Germline CDR1 SGHVS, CDR2 FQNEAQ. There are 16 residues in the CDR3. The CDR3 coding sequence is TGTGCCAGCAGCCCTGGACTGCGCAAAGGCAATCAGCCCCAGCATTTT. It specifies CASSPGLRKGNQPQHF.

CDR3 region: CASWFTRDSPLHF. The CDR3 DNA reads as TGTGCCAGCTGGTTCACCCGTGATTCACCCCTCCACTTT. This rearrangement joins TRBV2 to TRBJ1-6; D is undetermined. The CDR3 length is 13 residues. The germline gives CDR1 SNHLY, CDR2 FYNNEI. V was shortened by 8 bases and J by 8 bases, with 13 bases between the two germline ends.

Of note for this clonotype: A much larger clone lies one base from this, so it may be a read error. The chain recombines TRBV6-1 with TRBJ2-3, with TRBD2 matching 7 bases. Trimming took 7 bases from V and 4 from J; bases not matched to a gene: 8. The CDR3 runs 14 residues. Germline values: CDR1 MNHNS, CDR2 SASEGT. The DNA for the CDR3 is TGTGCCAGCACCCCGGGGAGGGTCTCAGATACGCAGTATTTT. Translating gives CASTPGRVSDTQYF.

This clonotype has a handful of counts. The chain has TRBV29-1 and TRBJ2-7, with D perhaps matching TRBD1 (5 bases). CDR1 is SQVTM and CDR2 is ANQGSEA in the germline V gene. This CDR3 spans 13 amino acids. Trimming cost V 4 bases and J 4 bases, with 14 bases left between them. The CDR3 spells CSVGARRVYEQYF. DNA for the CDR3: TGCAGCGTTGGGGCCCGCAGGGTATACGAGCAGTACTTC.

This clonotype appeared many times. The genes are TRBV27 and TRBJ2-7; either TRBD1 or TRBD2 may fit D (5 bases each). The V end lost 5 bases, the J end lost 0 bases, and 14 bases lay between the germline ends. Germline CDR1 and CDR2: MNHEY and SMNVEV (reference sequence). The length of the CDR3 is 15 residues. In nucleotides, the CDR3 is TGTGCCAGCAGTGACCGGGACGCTAGCTCCTACGAGCAGTACTTC. It encodes CASSDRDASSYEQYF.

There are many counts of this clonotype. The rearrangement uses TRBV27 and TRBJ2-1; D unresolved. The CDR3 contains 13 residues. Between the trimmed V and J ends, which lost 2 bases and 3 bases, there was a span of 5 bases. CDR1 MNHEY and CDR2 SMNVEV come from the germline V gene (reference sequence). The CDR3 DNA reads as TGTGCCAGCAGTTTACCCTACTACAATGAGCAGTTCTTC. Protein: CASSLPYYNEQFF.

Worth noting for this clonotype: This could be a read error, since a much larger clone is one nucleotide away. The chain carries TRBV28 and TRBJ2-5; 7 nucleotides line up with TRBD2. CDR3 length equals 16 residues. V shed 5 bases, J shed 6 bases, and the junction held 15 bases outside the gene matches. Per the germline V gene, CDR1 is MDHEN and CDR2 is SYDVKM. CDR3 in amino acids: CASSRHPRERRKTQYF. The DNA for the CDR3 is TGTGCCAGCAGTCGCCATCCGCGGGAGCGCCGTAAGACCCAGTACTTC.

This clonotype was counted many times. Written as DNA, the CDR3 is TGTGCCAGCAGTTTCTCCTCAGGGGGCAATGAGCAGTTCTTC. Residues: CASSFSSGGNEQFF. J is TRBJ2-1 and V is TRBV27, with TRBD1 matching 7 bases. Germline-derived CDR1 and CDR2 are MNHEY and SMNVEV (reference sequence). The ends lost 3 bases at V and 6 bases at J; junction bases unmatched: 5. The CDR3 is 14 amino acids.

This clonotype was detected a few times. The CDR3 here is CASSLIQPGGYTF. As DNA, the CDR3 is TGTGCCAGTAGTCTCATACAGCCCGGCGGCTACACCTTC. The rearrangement joins TRBV19 to TRBJ1-2; D gene unclear. Germline loops: CDR1 LNHDA, CDR2 SQIVND (reference sequence). The ends were cut back, 5 bases at V and 8 bases at J, with 15 bases in the middle. The CDR3 length is 13 residues.